These 3 T cell receptor beta chains were sequenced from one sample in a study of response to subunit inactivated influenza vaccine. TCRdb reprocessed the RT-PCR reads via MiXCR and lists one record per CDR3 protein. The sample records a few hundred thousand distinct CDR3 sequences, 11% to 15% being singletons. The sample was PBMCs from blood, taken roughly 13 days after vaccination. Every receptor here comes from a man aged 50 or older who received an inactivated influenza vaccine.

The rearrangement uses TRBV7-8 and TRBJ2-3, with 8 positions matching TRBD2. With 6 bases clipped from V and 5 bases from J, the junction kept 10 bases outside the gene matches. The CDR3 runs to 15 residues. Germline assignment: CDR1 SGHVS and CDR2 FQNEAQ. The CDR3 region is CASSQAGVRLDTQYF. The CDR3 DNA sequence: TGTGCCAGCAGTCAAGCGGGAGTCCGGTTAGATACGCAGTATTTT.

This clonotype has a count of ten or more. The V call is TRBV7-9, the J call TRBJ2-1; unclear D gene. In germline, CDR1 is SEHNR, CDR2 FQNEAQ (reference sequence). Trimming took off 4 bases at V and 14 bases at J, with 12 bases between the two ends. This CDR3 contains 11 residues. The CDR3 DNA reads as TGTGCCAGCAGCTCCTCAGAGTCGGAGTTCTTC. Translating it yields CASSSSESEFF.

This clonotype occurred a few times. The chain recombines TRBV28 with TRBJ2-5, with a possible D match to TRBD1 (5 bases). V was cut by 3 bases and J by 1 base, with 15 bases left in between. Germline CDR1 reads MDHEN; CDR2 reads SYDVKM. The length of the CDR3 is 16 residues. CDR3 DNA: TGTGCCAGCAGTTTTGTGCAGGGAAACGGCCAAGAGACCCAGTACTTC. Its protein product is CASSFVQGNGQETQYF.